This T cell receptor (beta chain) is drawn from a study of OX40 agonist ivuxolimab in advanced cancers. Drawing of blood for sampling happened at baseline, at cycle 4 day 1, and at cycle 7 day 1. This clone was counted between two and nine times. Assay used: immunoSEQ multiplex PCR; TCRdb lists only in-frame clones, some missing. The profile shows tens of thousands of clones, approximately 76% of them singletons. Sequencing was performed on CD4+ or CD8+ T cells sorted from blood, taken in a trial of the OX40 agonist ivuxolimab. This clonotype originated in an adult with an advanced solid tumor such as melanoma, head and neck, liver or kidney cancer.

The CDR3 DNA is TGTGCCAGCACCCCGACAGGGGGCGACGAAAAACTGTTTTTT. Translating it yields CASTPTGGDEKLFF. The chain recombines TRBV6-6 with TRBJ1-4; 10 bases map to TRBD1. The CDR3 consists of 14 residues. Losses at the gene ends were 7 bases for V and 8 bases for J; bases not matched to a gene: 7. Germline V gene data show CDR1 as MNHNY and CDR2 as SVGAGI (reference sequence).